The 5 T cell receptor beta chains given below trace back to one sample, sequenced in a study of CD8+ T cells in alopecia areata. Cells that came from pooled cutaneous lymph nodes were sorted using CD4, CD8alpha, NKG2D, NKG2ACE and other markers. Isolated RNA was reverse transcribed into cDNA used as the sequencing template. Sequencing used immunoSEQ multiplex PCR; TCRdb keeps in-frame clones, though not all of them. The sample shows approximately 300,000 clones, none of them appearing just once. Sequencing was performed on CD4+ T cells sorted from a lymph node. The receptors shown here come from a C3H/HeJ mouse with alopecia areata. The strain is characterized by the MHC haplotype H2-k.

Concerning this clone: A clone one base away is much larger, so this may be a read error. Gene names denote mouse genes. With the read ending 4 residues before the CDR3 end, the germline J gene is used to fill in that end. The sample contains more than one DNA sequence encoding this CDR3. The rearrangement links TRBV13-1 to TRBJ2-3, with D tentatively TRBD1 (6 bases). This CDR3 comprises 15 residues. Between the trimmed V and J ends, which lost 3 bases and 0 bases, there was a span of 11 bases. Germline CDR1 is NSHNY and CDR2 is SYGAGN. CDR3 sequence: CASSVGTTSAETLYF. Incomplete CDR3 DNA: TGTGCCAGCAGTGTAGGGACAACTAGTGCAGAA.

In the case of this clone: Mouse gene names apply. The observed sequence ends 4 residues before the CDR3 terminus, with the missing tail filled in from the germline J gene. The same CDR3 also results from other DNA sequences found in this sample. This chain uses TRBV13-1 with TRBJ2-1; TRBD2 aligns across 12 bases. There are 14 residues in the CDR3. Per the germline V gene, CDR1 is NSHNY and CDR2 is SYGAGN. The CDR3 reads CASSGLGGRAEQFF. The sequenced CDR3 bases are TGTGCCAGCAGTGGACTGGGGGGGCGGGCT.

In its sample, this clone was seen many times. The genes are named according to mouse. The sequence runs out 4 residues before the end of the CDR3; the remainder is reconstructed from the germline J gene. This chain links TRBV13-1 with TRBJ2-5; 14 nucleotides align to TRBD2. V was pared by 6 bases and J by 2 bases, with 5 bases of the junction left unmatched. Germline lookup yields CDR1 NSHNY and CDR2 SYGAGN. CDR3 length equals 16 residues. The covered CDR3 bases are TGTGCCAGCACCCCGGGACTGGGGGGGCGCCAAGAC. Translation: CASTPGLGGRQD. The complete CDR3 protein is CASTPGLGGRQDTQYF.

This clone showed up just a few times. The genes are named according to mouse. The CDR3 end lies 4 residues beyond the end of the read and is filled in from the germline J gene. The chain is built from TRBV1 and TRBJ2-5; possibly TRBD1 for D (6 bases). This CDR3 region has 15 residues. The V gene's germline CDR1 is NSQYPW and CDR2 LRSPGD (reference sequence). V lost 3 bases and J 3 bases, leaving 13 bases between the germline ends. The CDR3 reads CTCSASRGYQDTQYF. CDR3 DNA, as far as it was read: TGCACCTGCAGTGCCTCGAGGGGGTATCAAGAC.

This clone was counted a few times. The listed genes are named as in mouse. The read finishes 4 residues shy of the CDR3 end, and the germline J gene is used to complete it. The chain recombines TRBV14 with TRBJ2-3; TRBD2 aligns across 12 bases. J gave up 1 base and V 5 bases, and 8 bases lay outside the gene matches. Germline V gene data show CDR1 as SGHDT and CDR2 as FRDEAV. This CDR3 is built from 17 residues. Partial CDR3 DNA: TGTGCCAGCAGCCCAGACTGGGGGGGCGGGGGTGCAGAA. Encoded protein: CASSPDWGGGGAE. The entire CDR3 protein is CASSPDWGGGGAETLYF.